This T cell receptor (beta chain) originates from a study of PD-1 blockade in classical Hodgkin lymphoma. The method was immunoSEQ multiplex PCR; TCRdb's version includes in-frame clones alone and lacks a portion of them. The sample includes about 40,000 clones, around 87% of them seen just once. Whole-study findings and limits: Newly diagnosed patients were reported to exhibit reduced baseline TCR diversity relative to healthy donors.

With respect to this clone: Its antigen remains unidentified.

Germline CDR1 and CDR2: SGHNT and YYREEE (reference sequence). CDR3 size: 18 residues. The ends lost 9 bases at V and 4 bases at J; junction bases unmatched: 17. With no exception, relapse followed autologous stem cell transplantation in all patients, and brentuximab vedotin exposure varied. The material was peripheral blood mononuclear cells (PBMCs), obtained at baseline. The chain employs TRBV5-4 and TRBJ2-1; TRBD2 matches 12 bases. The source is a human donor with classical Hodgkin lymphoma. The DNA of the CDR3 is TGTGCCATCACCTCTAGAGCGACTAGCGGGAGTCGATACAATGAGCAGTTCTTC. Encoded protein: CAITSRATSGSRYNEQFF.